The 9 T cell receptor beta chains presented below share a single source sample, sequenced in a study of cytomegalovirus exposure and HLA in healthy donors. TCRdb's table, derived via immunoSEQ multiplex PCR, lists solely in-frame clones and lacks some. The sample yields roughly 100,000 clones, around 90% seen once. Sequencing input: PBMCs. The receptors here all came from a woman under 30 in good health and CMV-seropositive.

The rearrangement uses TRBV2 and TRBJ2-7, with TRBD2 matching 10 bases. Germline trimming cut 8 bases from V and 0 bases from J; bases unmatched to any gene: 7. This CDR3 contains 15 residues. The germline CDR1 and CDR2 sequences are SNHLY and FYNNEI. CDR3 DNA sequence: TGTGCCAGCCAATCTAGCGGGGGTAACTCCTACGAGCAGTACTTC. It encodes CASQSSGGNSYEQYF.

CDR3 residues: CASSPTGGSPLHF. The CDR3 DNA reads as TGTGCCAGCAGCCCAACAGGGGGCTCACCCCTCCACTTT. The chain uses TRBV6-4 and TRBJ1-6, with TRBD1 matching 9 bases. Germline V gene sequence: CDR1 MRHNA, CDR2 SNTAGT. CDR3 length equals 13 residues. V was clipped by 6 bases and J by 10 bases; unmatched bases: 4.

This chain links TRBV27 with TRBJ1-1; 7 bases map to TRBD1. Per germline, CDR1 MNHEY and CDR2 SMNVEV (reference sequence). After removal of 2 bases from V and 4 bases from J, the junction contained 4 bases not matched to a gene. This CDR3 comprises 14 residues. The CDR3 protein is CASSLQGVGTEAFF. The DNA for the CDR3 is TGTGCCAGCAGTTTACAGGGGGTGGGCACTGAAGCTTTCTTT.

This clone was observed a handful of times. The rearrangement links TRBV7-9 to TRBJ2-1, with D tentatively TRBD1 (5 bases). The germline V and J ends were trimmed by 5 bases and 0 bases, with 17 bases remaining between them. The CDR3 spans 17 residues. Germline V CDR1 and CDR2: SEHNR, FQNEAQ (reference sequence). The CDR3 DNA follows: TGTGCCAGCAGCCCCCGCGGCGGACAAAGCTCCTACAATGAGCAGTTCTTC. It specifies CASSPRGGQSSYNEQFF. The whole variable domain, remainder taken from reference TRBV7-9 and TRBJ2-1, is DTGVSQNPRHKITKRGQNVTFRCDPISEHNRLYWYRQTLGQGPEFLTYFQNEAQLEKSRLLSDRFSAERPKGSFSTLEIQRTEQGDSAMYLCASSPRGGQSSYNEQFFGPGTRLTVL.

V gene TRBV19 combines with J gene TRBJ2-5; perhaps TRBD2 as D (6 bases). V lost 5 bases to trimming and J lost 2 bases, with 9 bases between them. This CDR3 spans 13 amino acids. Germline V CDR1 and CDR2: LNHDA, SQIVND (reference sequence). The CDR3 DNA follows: TGTGCCAGTAGTGGAGGAGGGCAAGAGACCCAGTACTTC. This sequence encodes CASSGGGQETQYF.

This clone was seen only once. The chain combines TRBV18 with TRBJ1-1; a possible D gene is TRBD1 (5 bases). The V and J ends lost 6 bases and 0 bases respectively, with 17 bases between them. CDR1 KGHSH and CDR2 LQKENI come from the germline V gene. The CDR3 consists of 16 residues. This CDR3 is CASSLNRGELNTEAFF. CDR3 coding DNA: TGTGCCAGCTCCCTTAACCGGGGGGAACTGAACACTGAAGCTTTCTTT.

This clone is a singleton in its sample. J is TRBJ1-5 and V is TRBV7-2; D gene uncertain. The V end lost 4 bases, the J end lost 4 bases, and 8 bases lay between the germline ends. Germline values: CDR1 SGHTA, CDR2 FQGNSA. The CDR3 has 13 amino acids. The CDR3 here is CASSSTTNQPQHF. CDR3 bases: TGTGCCAGCAGCTCCACGACAAATCAGCCCCAGCATTTT.

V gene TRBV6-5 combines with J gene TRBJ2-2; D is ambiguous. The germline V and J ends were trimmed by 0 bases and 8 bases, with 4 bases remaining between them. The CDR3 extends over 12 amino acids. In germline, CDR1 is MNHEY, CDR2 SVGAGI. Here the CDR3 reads CASSYSRGELFF. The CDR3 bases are TGTGCCAGCAGTTACTCGAGGGGGGAGCTGTTTTTT.

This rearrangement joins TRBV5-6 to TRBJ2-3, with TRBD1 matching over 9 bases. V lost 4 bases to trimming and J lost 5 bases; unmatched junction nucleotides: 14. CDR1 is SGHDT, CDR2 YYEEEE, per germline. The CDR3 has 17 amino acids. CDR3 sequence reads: CASSPGQGYGGEDTQYF. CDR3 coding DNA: TGTGCCAGCAGCCCTGGACAGGGGTACGGCGGAGAAGATACGCAGTATTTT.